This T cell receptor beta chain was recovered during a study of blood T cell repertoires in COVID-19. The CDR3 has 16 amino acids. J was trimmed by 5 bases and V by 6 bases; bases with no gene match: 10. CDR1 MDHEN and CDR2 SYDVKM come from the germline V gene. Sequenced by immunoSEQ multiplex PCR; TCRdb stores in-frame clones only, minus some. The table shows about 190,000 clones, with about four fifths occurring only once. Living in 24 US areas, the participants were between about 18 and 90 years of age. This clone was seen more than once but under ten times. The clonotype comes from a woman in her twenties or thirties who had recovered from COVID-19. Sequencing was performed on PBMCs or T cells enriched from blood (not recorded which). The chain carries TRBV28 and TRBJ2-5; 12 bases line up with TRBD2. CDR3 region: CASSYLAGGLIETQYF. CDR3 bases: TGTGCCAGCAGCTATCTAGCGGGAGGGCTGATCGAGACCCAGTACTTC. Variable domain in full (rest from reference TRBV28 and TRBJ2-5): DVKVTQSSRYLVKRTGEKVFLECVQDMDHENMFWYRQDPGLGLRLIYFSYDVKMKEKGDIPEGYSVSREKKERFSLILESASTNQTSMYLCASSYLAGGLIETQYFGPGTRLLVL.